This TCR beta chain emerged from a study of blood T cell repertoires in COVID-19. Whole-study context: In each case, the material was cDNA or gDNA derived from T cells, B-cell-depleted T cells, or PBMCs.

As processed by the authors: Quantification of nucleated cells was approximated via reference gene primer amplification. Measured with immunoSEQ multiplex PCR; TCRdb has only the in-frame clones, and not every one. V and J calls and clone size are given by that table; D and trimming were obtained from the DNA. This sample has some 46,000 clones, with over 70% found just once. With 0 bases removed from V and 4 bases from J, the gap between germline ends came to 12 bases. Germline CDR1 is SEHNR and CDR2 is FQNEAQ (reference sequence). The CDR3 is 15 residues long. This clone was recorded a few times. The sample was peripheral blood. This sequence was found in a man aged 45-60 years with acute or convalescent COVID-19. The chain is built from TRBV7-9 and TRBJ1-2; possible D gene TRBD1, 5 bases. CDR3 DNA: TGTGCCAGCAGCTTAGCTCGCGGGGCCCTCTATGGCTACACCTTC. Translating it yields CASSLARGALYGYTF.